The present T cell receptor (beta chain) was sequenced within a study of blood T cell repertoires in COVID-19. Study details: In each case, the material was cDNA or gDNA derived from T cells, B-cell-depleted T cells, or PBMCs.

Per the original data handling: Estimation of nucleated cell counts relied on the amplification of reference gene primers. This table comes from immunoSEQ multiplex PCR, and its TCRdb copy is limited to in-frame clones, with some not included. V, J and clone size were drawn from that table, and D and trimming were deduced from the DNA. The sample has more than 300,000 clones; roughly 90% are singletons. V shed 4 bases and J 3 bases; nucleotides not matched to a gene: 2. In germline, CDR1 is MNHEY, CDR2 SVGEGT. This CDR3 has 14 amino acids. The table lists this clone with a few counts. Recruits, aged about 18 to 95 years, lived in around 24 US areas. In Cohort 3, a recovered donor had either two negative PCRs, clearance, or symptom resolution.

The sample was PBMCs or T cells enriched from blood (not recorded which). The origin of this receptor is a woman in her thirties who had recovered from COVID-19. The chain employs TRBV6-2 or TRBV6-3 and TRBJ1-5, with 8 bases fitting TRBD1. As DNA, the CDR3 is TGTGCCAGCAGTTCACAGGGGGTCAATCAGCCCCAGCATTTT. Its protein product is CASSSQGVNQPQHF.